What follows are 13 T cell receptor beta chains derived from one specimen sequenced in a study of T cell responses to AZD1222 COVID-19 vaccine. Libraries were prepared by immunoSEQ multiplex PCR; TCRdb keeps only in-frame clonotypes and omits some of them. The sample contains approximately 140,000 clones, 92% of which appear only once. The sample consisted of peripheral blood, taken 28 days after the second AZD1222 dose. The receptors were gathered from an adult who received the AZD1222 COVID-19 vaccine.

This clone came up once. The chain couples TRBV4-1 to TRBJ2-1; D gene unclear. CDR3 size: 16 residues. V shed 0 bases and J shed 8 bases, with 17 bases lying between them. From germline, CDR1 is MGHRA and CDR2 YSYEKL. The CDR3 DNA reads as TGCGCCAGCAGCCAAGATCTTCTAGTTCCTATGGATGAGCAGTTCTTC. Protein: CASSQDLLVPMDEQFF.

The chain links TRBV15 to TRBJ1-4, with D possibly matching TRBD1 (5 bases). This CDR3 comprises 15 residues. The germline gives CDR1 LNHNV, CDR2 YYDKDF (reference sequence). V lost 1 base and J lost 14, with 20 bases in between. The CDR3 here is CATSRGYELGARLFF. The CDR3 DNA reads TGTGCCACCAGCAGAGGGTATGAGCTCGGGGCACGGCTGTTTTTT.

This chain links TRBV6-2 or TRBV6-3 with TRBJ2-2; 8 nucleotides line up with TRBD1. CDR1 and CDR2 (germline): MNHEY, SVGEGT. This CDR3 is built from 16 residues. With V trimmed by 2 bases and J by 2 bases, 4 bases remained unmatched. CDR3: CASSYHGTGNTGELFF. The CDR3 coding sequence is TGTGCCAGCAGTTACCACGGGACAGGCAACACCGGGGAGCTGTTTTTT.

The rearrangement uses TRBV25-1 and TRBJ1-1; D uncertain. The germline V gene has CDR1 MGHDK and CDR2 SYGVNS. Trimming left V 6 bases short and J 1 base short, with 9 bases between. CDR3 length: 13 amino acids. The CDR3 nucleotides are TGTGCCAGCAGACAGCTTTGGAACACTGAAGCTTTCTTT. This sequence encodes CASRQLWNTEAFF.

CDR3 nucleotide sequence: TGTGCCAGCAGCGTAGGAGCGGGGGATGGAAACACCATATATTTT. It translates to CASSVGAGDGNTIYF. The rearrangement joins TRBV9 to TRBJ1-3; D perhaps matches TRBD1 (5 bases). Trimming took off 0 bases at V and 3 bases at J, with 10 bases between the two ends. The CDR3 covers 15 residues. Germline CDR1 SGDLS, CDR2 YYNGEE.

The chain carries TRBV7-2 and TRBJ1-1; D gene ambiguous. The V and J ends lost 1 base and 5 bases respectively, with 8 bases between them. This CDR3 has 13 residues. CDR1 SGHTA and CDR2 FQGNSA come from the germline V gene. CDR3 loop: CASSLELRTEAFF. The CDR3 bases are TGTGCCAGCAGCTTAGAGCTAAGAACTGAAGCTTTCTTT.

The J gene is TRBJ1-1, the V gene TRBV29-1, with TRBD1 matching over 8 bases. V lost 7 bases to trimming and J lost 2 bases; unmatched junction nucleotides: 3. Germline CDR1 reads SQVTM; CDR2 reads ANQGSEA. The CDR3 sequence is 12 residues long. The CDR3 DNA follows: TGCAGCGGCAGGGGGCTAAACACTGAAGCTTTCTTT. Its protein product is CSGRGLNTEAFF. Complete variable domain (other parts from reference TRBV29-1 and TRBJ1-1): SAVISQKPSRDICQRGTSLTIQCQVDSQVTMMFWYRQQPGQSLTLIATANQGSEATYESGFVIDKFPISRPNLTFSTLTVSNMSPEDSSIYLCSGRGLNTEAFFGQGTRLTVV.

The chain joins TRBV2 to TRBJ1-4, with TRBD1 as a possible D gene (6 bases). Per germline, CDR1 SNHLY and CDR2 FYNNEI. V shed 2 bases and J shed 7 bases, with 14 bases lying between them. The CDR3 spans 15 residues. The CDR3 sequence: CASSEMGAIAEKLFF. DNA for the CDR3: TGTGCCAGCAGTGAAATGGGGGCGATCGCTGAAAAACTGTTTTTT.

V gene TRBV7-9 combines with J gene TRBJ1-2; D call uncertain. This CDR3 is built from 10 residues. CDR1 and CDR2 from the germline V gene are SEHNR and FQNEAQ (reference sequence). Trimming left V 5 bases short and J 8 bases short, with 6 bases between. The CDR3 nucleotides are TGTGCCAGCAGCCCGCCCGGCTACACCTTC. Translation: CASSPPGYTF.

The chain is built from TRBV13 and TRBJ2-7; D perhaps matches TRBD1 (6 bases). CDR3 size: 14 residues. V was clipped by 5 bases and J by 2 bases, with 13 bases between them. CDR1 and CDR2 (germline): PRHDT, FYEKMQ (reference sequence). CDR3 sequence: CASSIRDTTYEQYF. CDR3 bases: TGTGCCAGCAGCATCCGGGACACCACCTACGAGCAGTACTTC.

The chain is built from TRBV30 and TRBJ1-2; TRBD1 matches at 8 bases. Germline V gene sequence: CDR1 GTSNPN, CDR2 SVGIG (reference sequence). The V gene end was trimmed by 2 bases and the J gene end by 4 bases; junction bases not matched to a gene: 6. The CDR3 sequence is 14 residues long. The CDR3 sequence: CAWSPGQGVYGYTF. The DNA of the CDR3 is TGTGCCTGGAGTCCCGGACAGGGAGTCTATGGCTACACCTTC.

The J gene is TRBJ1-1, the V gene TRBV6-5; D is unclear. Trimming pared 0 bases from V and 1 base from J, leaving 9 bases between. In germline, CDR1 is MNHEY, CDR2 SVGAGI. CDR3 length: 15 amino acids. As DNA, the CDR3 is TGTGCCAGCAGTTACTCGATTCTCGGGAACACTGAAGCTTTCTTT. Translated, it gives CASSYSILGNTEAFF.

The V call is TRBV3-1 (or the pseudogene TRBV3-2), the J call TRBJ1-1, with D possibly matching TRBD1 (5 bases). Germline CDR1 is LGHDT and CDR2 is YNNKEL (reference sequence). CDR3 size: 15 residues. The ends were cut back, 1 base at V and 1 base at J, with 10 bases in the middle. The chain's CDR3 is CASSQVFGANTEAFF. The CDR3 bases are TGTGCCAGCAGCCAAGTCTTTGGGGCGAACACTGAAGCTTTCTTT.